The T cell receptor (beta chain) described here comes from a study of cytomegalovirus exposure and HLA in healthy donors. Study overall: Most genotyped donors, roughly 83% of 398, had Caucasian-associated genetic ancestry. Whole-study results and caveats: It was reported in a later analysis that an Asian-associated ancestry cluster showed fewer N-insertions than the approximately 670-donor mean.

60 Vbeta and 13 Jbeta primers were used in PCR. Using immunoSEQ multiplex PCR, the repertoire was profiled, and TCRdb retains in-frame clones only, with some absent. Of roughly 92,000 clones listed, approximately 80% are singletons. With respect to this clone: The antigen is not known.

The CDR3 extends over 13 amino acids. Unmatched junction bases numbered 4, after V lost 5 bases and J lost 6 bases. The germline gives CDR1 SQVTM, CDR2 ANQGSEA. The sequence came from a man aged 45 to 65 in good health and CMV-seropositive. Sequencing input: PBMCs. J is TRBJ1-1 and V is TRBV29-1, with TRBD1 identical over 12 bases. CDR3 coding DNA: TGCAGCGTTCAGGGACAGGGGGCCCCTGAAGCTTTCTTT. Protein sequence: CSVQGQGAPEAFF. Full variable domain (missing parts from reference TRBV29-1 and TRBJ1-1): SAVISQKPSRDICQRGTSLTIQCQVDSQVTMMFWYRQQPGQSLTLIATANQGSEATYESGFVIDKFPISRPNLTFSTLTVSNMSPEDSSIYLCSVQGQGAPEAFFGQGTRLTVV.